The rows below give T cell receptor beta chains drawn from one sample of a study of shared clonotypes between healthy human individuals. Here immunoSEQ multiplex PCR was the method, and the copy in TCRdb shows in-frame clones only, minus some. There are roughly 1,800,000 clones in the sample; just under 95% occur only once, and under 1.5% lies in the top ten. The sequencing sample was made of naive CD8+ T cells sorted from blood. These receptors all stem from a man younger than 35 in good health. The CDR3 runs from the conserved cysteine through the conserved F or W. D genes are given only for firm matches. Part of the rows lack a size; the others show once, few, many or a class for expanded clones.

j_gene | abundance | d_gene | v_gene | len | CDR3aa | CDR3nt
TRBJ2-1 | NA | NA | TRBV6-5 | 15 | CASSYSSISYNEQFF | TGTGCCAGCAGTTATTCCAGCATCTCCTACAATGAGCAGTTCTTC
TRBJ2-5 | NA | NA | TRBV2 | 16 | CASSDPGGTGQETQYF | TGTGCCAGCAGTGACCCTGGGGGAACGGGGCAAGAGACCCAGTACTTC
TRBJ2-1 | NA | TRBD1 | TRBV5-4 | 15 | CASSAQGQDYNEQFF | TGTGCCAGCAGCGCCCAGGGACAGGACTACAATGAGCAGTTCTTC
TRBJ1-3 | NA | TRBD1 | TRBV19 | 15 | CASSIAGGSGNTIYF | TGTGCCAGTAGTATAGCAGGGGGATCTGGAAACACCATATATTTT
TRBJ2-2 | NA | TRBD1 | TRBV9 | 18 | CASSPPLGQGDFVGELFF | TGTGCCAGCAGCCCACCGCTAGGACAGGGGGATTTCGTGGGGGAGCTGTTTTTT
TRBJ2-5 | NA | NA | TRBV2 | 14 | CASSAEGVVETQYF | TGTGCCAGCAGTGCAGAGGGGGTCGTGGAGACCCAGTACTTC
TRBJ2-1 | NA | TRBD2 | TRBV4-1 | 18 | CASSQRTSGVFSYNEQFF | TGCGCCAGCAGCCAGAGGACTAGCGGGGTGTTCTCCTACAATGAGCAGTTCTTC
TRBJ2-1 | NA | NA | TRBV27 | 15 | CASSPDMETYNEQFF | TGTGCCAGCAGTCCGGACATGGAAACGTACAATGAGCAGTTCTTC
TRBJ2-7 | NA | TRBD2 | TRBV9 | 15 | CASSPPGLGLYEQYF | TGTGCCAGCAGCCCGCCGGGACTAGGGCTGTACGAGCAGTACTTC
TRBJ1-2 | NA | NA | TRBV30 | 11 | CAWSQREGYTF | TGTGCCTGGAGCCAACGGGAGGGCTACACCTTC
TRBJ2-7 | NA | NA | TRBV27 | 13 | CASSLDSSYEQYF | TGTGCCAGCAGTTTAGACAGTTCCTACGAGCAGTACTTC
TRBJ2-7 | once | NA | TRBV28 | 12 | CASSFRLNEQYF | TGTGCCAGCAGTTTCCGACTGAACGAGCAGTACTTC
TRBJ1-5 | NA | NA | TRBV27 | 17 | CASSSTTPRGVNQPQHF | TGTGCCAGCAGTTCAACCACCCCAAGGGGAGTCAATCAGCCCCAGCATTTT
TRBJ1-2 | NA | NA | TRBV5-4 | 11 | CASSLVDGYTF | TGTGCCAGCAGCTTGGTGGATGGCTACACCTTC
TRBJ1-1 | NA | NA | TRBV6-6 | 14 | CASSYSGGGAEAFF | TGTGCCAGCAGTTACTCTGGTGGGGGGGCTGAAGCTTTCTTT
TRBJ1-2 | NA | NA | TRBV4-1 | 14 | CASSPRDGLYGYTF | TGCGCCAGCAGCCCCCGAGACGGATTATATGGCTACACCTTC
TRBJ2-1 | NA | TRBD2 | TRBV27 | 15 | CASTLAGGLGDEQFF | TGTGCCAGCACCTTAGCGGGAGGGCTAGGGGATGAGCAGTTCTTC
TRBJ1-2 | NA | NA | TRBV29-1 | 14 | CSVTNGQSPYGYTF | TGCAGCGTTACTAACGGGCAGAGTCCCTATGGCTACACCTTC
TRBJ1-2 | few | NA | TRBV9 | 13 | CASSGTGGYGYTF | TGTGCCAGCAGCGGTACTGGGGGGTATGGCTACACCTTC
TRBJ2-7 | NA | TRBD2 | TRBV2 | 16 | CASSEGLAGGPYEQYF | TGTGCCAGCAGTGAAGGCCTAGCGGGAGGGCCCTACGAGCAGTACTTC
TRBJ2-7 | once | NA | TRBV7-9 | 13 | CASSLVGVNEQYF | TGTGCCAGCAGTTTGGTTGGGGTTAACGAGCAGTACTTC
TRBJ2-3 | once | TRBD2 | TRBV27 | 15 | CASSPSGRGGDTQYF | TGTGCCAGCAGTCCTAGCGGGAGAGGAGGAGATACGCAGTATTTT
TRBJ2-3 | NA | NA | TRBV6-5 | 12 | CASSSGKDTQYF | TGTGCCAGCAGTTCAGGGAAAGATACGCAGTATTTT
TRBJ1-4 | NA | NA | TRBV11-2 | 15 | CASSQRSPGYEKLFF | TGTGCCAGCAGCCAAAGGAGTCCGGGGTATGAAAAACTGTTTTTT
TRBJ2-3 | NA | TRBD2 | TRBV6-5 | 15 | CASSYLAGARDTQYF | TGTGCCAGCAGTTATCTAGCGGGAGCAAGAGATACGCAGTATTTT
TRBJ2-1 | NA | NA | TRBV5-1 | 11 | CASSFGLEQFF | TGCGCCAGCAGCTTCGGCCTCGAGCAGTTCTTC
TRBJ2-7 | NA | NA | TRBV2 | 15 | CASSEAPGTSYEQYF | TGTGCCAGCAGTGAAGCGCCCGGGACCAGCTACGAGCAGTACTTC
TRBJ2-1 | once | TRBD2 | TRBV29-1 | 14 | CSVRAGGDYNEQFF | TGCAGCGTCCGAGCGGGAGGCGACTACAATGAGCAGTTCTTC
TRBJ1-2 | NA | TRBD1 | TRBV19 | 14 | CASAIEGARDGYTF | TGTGCCAGTGCTATCGAGGGGGCGCGGGATGGCTACACCTTC
TRBJ1-5 | once | NA | TRBV6-5 | 14 | CASSKGWEDQPQHF | TGTGCCAGCAGTAAGGGGTGGGAAGATCAGCCCCAGCATTTT